This record looks at one TCR beta chain sequence and its context. Its antigen is unidentified. The data originate from a study of identifying expanded T cells in peripheral blood. Study-wide points: Clone count variance between roughly two-week samples rose with total template count.

Generated by immunoSEQ multiplex PCR, the TCRdb table keeps only in-frame clones and is missing some. The sample contains about 81,000 clones, 84% of which appear only once. The germline CDR1 and CDR2 sequences are SGHVS and FQNEAQ. There are 13 residues in the CDR3. J lost 3 bases, V lost 5 bases, and 3 bases had no gene match. This chain connects TRBV7-8 to TRBJ2-7, with 8 bases fitting TRBD1. Input material: blood. This sequence was found in a person aged 18 to 75 in good health. The chain's CDR3 is CASSPGQVYEQYF. For the CDR3, the DNA is TGTGCCAGCAGCCCGGGACAGGTCTACGAGCAGTACTTC. The complete variable domain, with remaining parts taken from reference TRBV7-8 and TRBJ2-7, reads GAGVSQSPRYKVAKRGQDVALRCDPISGHVSLFWYQQALGQGPEFLTYFQNEAQLDKSGLPSDRFFAERPEGSVSTLKIQRTQQEDSAVYLCASSPGQVYEQYFGPGTRLTVT.